This T cell receptor (beta chain) was obtained from a study of T cells in women clearing cervical HPV infection. CDR1 and CDR2 (germline): SGHVS, FQNEAQ. V lost 6 bases, J lost 4 bases, and 11 bases stayed unmatched. This CDR3 spans 15 amino acids. General observations from the study: CIN3+ cases had significantly higher TCR richness than controls; evenness did not differ.

The method was immunoSEQ multiplex PCR; TCRdb's version includes in-frame clones alone and lacks a portion of them. The listing records about 20,000 clones. Comments on this clone: Antigen: not known. The sequence runs out 3 residues before the end of the CDR3; the remainder is reconstructed from the germline J gene.

The rearrangement uses TRBV7-8 and TRBJ1-2, with 7 bases that match TRBD1. Input material: blood buffy coat. The sequence derives from a woman aged 18 to 75 with a cervical HPV16 infection that either progressed to CIN3+ or cleared (not recorded which). CDR3 sequence: CASSHRQGVSYGYTF. The DNA read from the CDR3 is TGTGCCAGCAGTCATCGACAGGGCGTCTCCTATGGC.